A selection of T cell receptor beta chains follows, all from one sample in a study of shared clonotypes between healthy human individuals. Here immunoSEQ multiplex PCR was the method, and the copy in TCRdb shows in-frame clones only, minus some. The sample lists 2 million to 2.5 million clones; just over 90% were seen once. Source material: naive CD4+ T cells from PBMCs. These receptors were taken from a man in his late teens or twenties in good health. Some clones in this sample may be carry-over from other donors' samples. The CDR3 runs from the conserved cysteine through the conserved F or W. D genes are given only for firm matches. Not every row has a clone size; where given, it reads once, few, many or a size class.

size	V	D	J	CDR3	DNA
NA	TRBV30	TRBD2	TRBJ2-7	CAWGRTAGVLDEQYF	TGTGCCTGGGGACGAACTGCGGGAGTTCTCGACGAGCAGTACTTC
NA	TRBV4-2	NA	TRBJ2-1	CASSPVVVTSYNEQFF	TGTGCCAGCAGCCCGGTAGTCGTTACCTCCTACAATGAGCAGTTCTTC
NA	TRBV7-2	NA	TRBJ2-1	CASSLGGREQFF	TGTGCCAGCAGCTTAGGAGGGAGGGAGCAGTTCTTC
NA	TRBV2	NA	TRBJ1-2	CASRGGANYGYTF	TGTGCCAGCCGAGGGGGAGCTAACTATGGCTACACCTTC
NA	TRBV4-1	NA	TRBJ1-1	CASSHSGGKNTEAFF	TGCGCCAGCAGCCACTCGGGGGGTAAGAACACTGAAGCTTTCTTT
NA	TRBV5-4	NA	TRBJ2-7	CASSARSSYEQYF	TGTGCCAGCAGTGCCAGGAGCTCCTACGAGCAGTACTTC
NA	TRBV18	NA	TRBJ2-7	CASSPLRDLPPYEQYF	TGTGCCAGCTCACCACTTCGCGACCTCCCACCCTACGAGCAGTACTTC
once	TRBV9	NA	TRBJ2-2	CASSPPGGSYTGELFF	TGTGCCAGCAGCCCCCCCGGGGGCTCCTACACCGGGGAGCTGTTTTTT
NA	TRBV7-9	NA	TRBJ2-6	CASSLGAGGIRANVLTF	TGTGCCAGCAGCCTCGGGGCAGGGGGGATAAGGGCCAACGTCCTGACTTTC
once	TRBV4-3	NA	TRBJ1-1	CASSHETGYTEAFF	TGCGCCAGCAGCCACGAAACAGGGTACACTGAAGCTTTCTTT
once	TRBV7-3	NA	TRBJ2-6	CASSRMEPGANVLTF	TGTGCCAGCAGCCGCATGGAGCCTGGGGCCAACGTCCTGACTTTC
NA	TRBV5-1	TRBD2	TRBJ2-7	CASSPGLADYEQYF	TGCGCCAGCAGCCCGGGACTAGCGGACTACGAGCAGTACTTC
NA	TRBV7-9	TRBD2	TRBJ2-7	CASSLRGSGTHEQYF	TGTGCCAGCAGCTTAAGGGGCAGCGGGACCCACGAGCAGTACTTC
NA	TRBV2	TRBD2	TRBJ2-5	CASSAGLAGETQYF	TGTGCCAGCAGTGCGGGACTAGCGGGAGAGACCCAGTACTTC
NA	TRBV7-3	NA	TRBJ2-5	CASSLTSGLLQETQYF	TGTGCCAGCAGCTTAACGTCGGGACTGTTACAAGAGACCCAGTACTTC
NA	TRBV18	TRBD2	TRBJ2-7	CASSPSSGSISEQYF	TGTGCCAGCTCACCGTCAAGCGGGAGCATTAGCGAGCAGTACTTC
NA	TRBV5-4	NA	TRBJ2-1	CASSFQGPRGNEQFF	TGTGCCAGCAGCTTCCAGGGGCCCCGAGGCAATGAGCAGTTCTTC
NA	TRBV6-4	TRBD1	TRBJ1-2	CASSEGQGYGYTF	TGTGCCAGCAGCGAAGGACAGGGTTATGGCTACACCTTC
NA	TRBV27	TRBD2	TRBJ2-1	CASSPDGGRANEQFF	TGTGCCAGCAGCCCTGACGGCGGGAGGGCCAATGAGCAGTTCTTC
NA	TRBV2	NA	TRBJ2-3	CASKGEGDTQYF	TGTGCCAGCAAGGGGGAGGGTGATACGCAGTATTTT
NA	TRBV5-4	NA	TRBJ2-5	CASSFAGVETQYF	TGTGCCAGCAGCTTCGCAGGGGTAGAGACCCAGTACTTC
NA	TRBV9	TRBD2	TRBJ2-7	CASSVGSSGSYEQYF	TGTGCCAGCAGCGTAGGGTCTAGCGGCTCCTACGAGCAGTACTTC
once	TRBV18	TRBD1	TRBJ1-1	CASSPIPGTVNTEAFF	TGTGCCAGCTCACCCATACCGGGGACAGTCAACACTGAAGCTTTCTTT
NA	TRBV28	TRBD2	TRBJ2-7	CATGTSGRKPYEQYF	TGTGCCACCGGGACTAGCGGGAGGAAACCCTACGAGCAGTACTTC
NA	TRBV15	NA	TRBJ1-1	CATSITGNTEAFF	TGTGCCACCAGCATCACGGGGAACACTGAAGCTTTCTTT
NA	TRBV5-6	NA	TRBJ1-2	CASSLGQGSGYTF	TGTGCCAGCAGCTTGGGGCAGGGAAGTGGCTACACCTTC
NA	TRBV18	NA	TRBJ1-5	CASSPPPGAEGNQPQHF	TGTGCCAGCTCACCACCCCCCGGGGCGGAGGGCAATCAGCCCCAGCATTTT
NA	TRBV28	NA	TRBJ2-3	CASSPGAARDTQYF	TGTGCCAGCAGTCCCGGGGCAGCGAGAGATACGCAGTATTTT
once	TRBV15	NA	TRBJ2-4	CATSRDLSKNIQYF	TGTGCCACCAGCAGAGATCTAAGCAAAAACATTCAGTACTTC
NA	TRBV28	NA	TRBJ2-1	CASSLWSAASYNEQFF	TGTGCCAGCAGTTTATGGTCCGCCGCCTCCTACAATGAGCAGTTCTTC
once	TRBV28	NA	TRBJ1-2	CASISQGGGYTF	TGTGCCAGCATTTCCCAGGGCGGTGGCTACACCTTC
NA	TRBV6-1	NA	TRBJ2-5	CASSEGGETQYF	TGTGCCAGCAGTGAAGGGGGGGAGACCCAGTACTTC
few	TRBV10-3	NA	TRBJ1-2	CAISERHDYGYTF	TGTGCCATCAGTGAGCGTCATGACTATGGCTACACCTTC
NA	TRBV29-1	NA	TRBJ1-1	CSVERTENTEAFF	TGCAGCGTTGAACGCACCGAGAACACTGAAGCTTTCTTT
NA	TRBV25-1	NA	TRBJ2-4	CASSPHKEVAKNIQYF	TGTGCCAGCAGTCCTCACAAGGAGGTAGCCAAAAACATTCAGTACTTC
NA	TRBV30	NA	TRBJ1-3	CAWSESSGNTIYF	TGTGCCTGGAGTGAGAGCTCTGGAAACACCATATATTTT
NA	TRBV19	TRBD2	TRBJ2-1	CASSMAGGGYNEQFF	TGTGCCAGTAGTATGGCGGGAGGTGGTTACAATGAGCAGTTCTTC
few	TRBV28	NA	TRBJ1-5	CASSFPLQPQHF	TGTGCCAGCAGTTTCCCCCTGCAGCCCCAGCATTTT
NA	TRBV5-1	NA	TRBJ2-1	CASSLGGPIYNEQFF	TGCGCCAGCAGCTTGGGCGGTCCTATATACAATGAGCAGTTCTTC
NA	TRBV11-3	NA	TRBJ2-1	CASSLGYNEQFF	TGTGCCAGCAGCTTGGGTTACAATGAGCAGTTCTTC
NA	TRBV14	TRBD2	TRBJ2-7	CASSRLTSGSRGEQYF	TGTGCCAGCAGCCGCCTGACTAGCGGGAGTCGCGGCGAGCAGTACTTC
NA	TRBV30	NA	TRBJ2-2	CAWSVGLTNTGELFF	TGTGCCTGGAGTGTGGGACTGACAAACACCGGGGAGCTGTTTTTT
NA	TRBV7-9	TRBD1	TRBJ2-7	CASSLGQAGGVYEQYF	TGTGCCAGCAGCTTGGGACAGGCCGGAGGTGTATACGAGCAGTACTTC
few	TRBV18	NA	TRBJ1-1	CASSPRLETADTEAFF	TGTGCCAGCTCACCCCGCTTGGAGACAGCGGACACTGAAGCTTTCTTT
NA	TRBV5-1	NA	TRBJ2-7	CASSLGASPYEQYF	TGCGCCAGCAGCTTGGGAGCCAGCCCCTACGAGCAGTACTTC
NA	TRBV6-5	NA	TRBJ2-2	CASSPRRAGELFF	TGTGCCAGCAGCCCGAGGAGGGCCGGGGAGCTGTTTTTT
NA	TRBV18	NA	TRBJ1-1	CASSPRNLNTEAFF	TGTGCCAGCTCACCTAGAAATTTGAACACTGAAGCTTTCTTT
NA	TRBV11-2	TRBD2	TRBJ2-1	CASSFRDYGYEQFF	TGTGCCAGCAGCTTCCGGGACTATGGTTATGAGCAGTTCTTC